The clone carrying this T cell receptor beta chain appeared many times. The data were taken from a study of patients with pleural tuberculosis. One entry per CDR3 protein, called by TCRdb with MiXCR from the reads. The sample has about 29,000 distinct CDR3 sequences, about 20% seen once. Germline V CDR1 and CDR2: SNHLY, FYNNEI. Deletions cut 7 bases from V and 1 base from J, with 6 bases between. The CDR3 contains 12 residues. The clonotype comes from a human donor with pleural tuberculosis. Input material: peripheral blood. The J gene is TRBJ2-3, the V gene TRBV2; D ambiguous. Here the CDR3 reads CASTWGTDTQYF. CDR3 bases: TGTGCCAGCACCTGGGGCACAGATACGCAGTATTTT.